What follows are 18 T cell receptor beta chains derived from one specimen sequenced in a study of a mutant IDH1 vaccine in newly diagnosed glioma. Some clones are missing from TCRdb's copy, which holds only in-frame ones; the method was immunoSEQ multiplex PCR. Among 35,000 to 40,000 clones listed, 84% were seen once. Time point here: week 11, during vaccination. Doses of 300 ug of mutant IDH1 20-mer peptide were given with topical imiquimod. Antigen specificity for these receptors is unknown. Sample: PBMCs, taken from a glioma patient whose treatment included an IDH1 peptide vaccine. These receptors were taken from a man aged 35 to 55 with glioma.

As DNA, the CDR3 is TGCGCCAGCAGCCCCGCTGTAGCGGGAGGCAATGAGCAGTTCTTC. The encoded protein is CASSPAVAGGNEQFF. The genes are TRBV4-1 and TRBJ2-1, with 10 bases aligning to TRBD2. Per germline, CDR1 MGHRA and CDR2 YSYEKL. The CDR3 runs 15 residues. Trimming at V came to 4 bases and at J to 6 bases, leaving 6 bases not matched to a gene.

This rearrangement joins TRBV5-1 to TRBJ1-4, with TRBD1 matching over 12 bases. V shed 4 bases, J shed 7 bases, and the junction held 5 bases outside the gene matches. The CDR3 consists of 15 residues. From germline, CDR1 is SGHRS and CDR2 YFSETQ. For the CDR3, the DNA is TGCGCCAGCAGCGTAGCGGGACAGGGGGCTGAAAAACTGTTTTTT. This codes for CASSVAGQGAEKLFF.

The chain couples TRBV7-2 to TRBJ2-7; D gene ambiguous. CDR3 length: 14 residues. Germline V gives CDR1 SGHTA, CDR2 FQGNSA. Deletions cut 2 bases from V and 6 bases from J, with 14 bases between. CDR3 sequence (DNA): TGTGCCAGCAGCTTACTTAACTATCCGGTCGAGCAGTACTTC. Translated, it gives CASSLLNYPVEQYF.

J is TRBJ1-4 and V is TRBV19; possibly TRBD1 for D (6 bases). The CDR3 spans 13 residues. V was trimmed by 10 bases and J by 4 bases, leaving 13 bases between them. Per germline, CDR1 LNHDA and CDR2 SQIVND (reference sequence). CDR3 sequence: CATNEDSNEKLFF. The CDR3 DNA follows: TGTGCCACCAACGAGGACAGTAATGAAAAACTGTTTTTT.

This chain joins TRBV19 and TRBJ2-1; 12 bases align to TRBD2. V lost 7 bases to trimming and J lost 2 bases; unmatched junction nucleotides: 9. This CDR3 region has 17 residues. Germline V gene sequence: CDR1 LNHDA, CDR2 SQIVND (reference sequence). The CDR3, as DNA: TGTGCCAGTACTGGACTAGCGGGACTGCGTCCCTACAATGAGCAGTTCTTC. Translating gives CASTGLAGLRPYNEQFF.

This clone appeared a few times. The V and J genes are TRBV13 and TRBJ2-1; 8 bases map to TRBD2. CDR3 length: 16 residues. J was trimmed by 0 bases and V by 5 bases; bases with no gene match: 6. Germline values: CDR1 PRHDT, CDR2 FYEKMQ (reference sequence). The CDR3 reads CASSGRTSFSYNEQFF. CDR3 in DNA: TGTGCCAGCAGCGGGAGGACTAGCTTCTCCTACAATGAGCAGTTCTTC.

J is TRBJ1-4 and V is TRBV6-6, with D hard to call. CDR3 length: 15 residues. Trimming removed 8 bases from V and 7 bases from J, with 20 bases in between. Germline lookup yields CDR1 MNHNY and CDR2 SVGAGI (reference sequence). The CDR3 DNA reads as TGTGCCAGCGCCAATAATAACATGGCCACTGAAAAACTGTTTTTT. As protein: CASANNNMATEKLFF.

The chain couples TRBV15 to TRBJ2-7; 8 bases fit TRBD2. Per germline, CDR1 LNHNV and CDR2 YYDKDF (reference sequence). Trimming removed 0 bases from V and 2 bases from J; junction bases left unmatched: 3. The CDR3 extends over 15 amino acids. The CDR3, as DNA: TGTGCCACCAGCAGAGAACCGGGACTAGCCTACGAGCAGTACTTC. This sequence encodes CATSREPGLAYEQYF.

The rearrangement uses TRBV4-2 and TRBJ1-2; D is undetermined. From germline, CDR1 is LGHNA and CDR2 YNFKEQ. Deletions cut 0 bases from V and 5 bases from J, with 13 bases between. CDR3 length: 15 residues. In DNA, the CDR3 is TGTGCCAGCAGCCAAGATATCAACGCCCCATATGGCTACACCTTC. Protein sequence: CASSQDINAPYGYTF.

This rearrangement joins TRBV4-2 to TRBJ2-7; 10 bases align to TRBD2. V lost 1 base, J lost 6 bases, and 6 bases stayed unmatched. The CDR3 consists of 15 residues. CDR1 LGHNA and CDR2 YNFKEQ come from the germline V gene. The CDR3 nucleotides are TGTGCCAGCAGCCAAGCAGCTAGCGGGAGCGGCGAGCAGTACTTC. Protein sequence: CASSQAASGSGEQYF.

This clone was seen just once. CDR3 residues: CASSQGWAGISEQFF. CDR3 bases: TGCGCCAGCAGCCAAGGATGGGCAGGGATTAGTGAGCAGTTCTTC. V and J are TRBV4-3 and TRBJ2-1, with D tentatively TRBD1 (5 bases). CDR1 is LGHNA, CDR2 YSLEER, per germline. CDR3 length equals 15 residues. The V gene lost 1 base and the J gene lost 9 bases, with 16 bases spanning the gap.

The chain couples TRBV7-7 to TRBJ2-3, with 9 bases lining up with TRBD2. Per the germline V gene, CDR1 is SSHAT and CDR2 is FNYEAQ (reference sequence). Unmatched junction bases numbered 8, after V lost 1 base and J lost 6 bases. This CDR3 spans 16 amino acids. CDR3 bases: TGTGCCAGCAGCTTAGGGGGCGGGAGGGTCCGGGATACGCAGTATTTT. The encoded protein is CASSLGGGRVRDTQYF.

This rearrangement joins TRBV4-1 to TRBJ1-2; D remains ambiguous. V gave up 0 bases and J gave up 5 bases, with 4 bases separating them. The CDR3 covers 12 residues. Germline V gene sequence: CDR1 MGHRA, CDR2 YSYEKL. CDR3 coding DNA: TGCGCCAGCAGCCAAGATGGTTATGGCTACACCTTC. The encoded protein is CASSQDGYGYTF.

This chain uses TRBV5-1 with TRBJ1-1; D uncertain. Germline loops: CDR1 SGHRS, CDR2 YFSETQ. V was clipped by 5 bases and J by 6 bases, with 8 bases between them. The CDR3 contains 11 residues. Here the CDR3 reads CASRSKAEAFF. CDR3 bases: TGCGCCAGCAGAAGCAAGGCTGAAGCTTTCTTT.

The V and J genes are TRBV7-8 and TRBJ2-1; 9 nucleotides line up with TRBD2. Trimming cost V 2 bases and J 7 bases; bases outside gene matches: 6. Germline loops: CDR1 SGHVS, CDR2 FQNEAQ. CDR3 length equals 15 residues. CDR3 DNA: TGTGCCAGCAGCTTAATTAGCGGGAGTAGAAATGAGCAGTTCTTC. Protein: CASSLISGSRNEQFF.

The chain is built from TRBV18 and TRBJ1-3, with TRBD1 as a possible D gene (6 bases). Germline V lookup: CDR1 KGHSH, CDR2 LQKENI. The CDR3 covers 14 residues. Trimming took 8 bases from V and 1 from J, leaving 12 bases between them. DNA for the CDR3: TGTGCCAGCACCGGGACAAGTTCTGGAAACACCATATATTTT. This gives the protein CASTGTSSGNTIYF.

The rearrangement uses TRBV19 and TRBJ1-5; no definite D call. Per germline, CDR1 LNHDA and CDR2 SQIVND (reference sequence). V was shortened by 5 bases and J by 0 bases, with 11 bases between the two germline ends. This CDR3 comprises 15 residues. The chain's CDR3 is CASSLALYSNQPQHF. The DNA for the CDR3 is TGTGCCAGTAGTCTCGCCCTATATAGCAATCAGCCCCAGCATTTT. The full variable domain, rest sourced from reference TRBV19 and TRBJ1-5, is DGGITQSPKYLFRKEGQNVTLSCEQNLNHDAMYWYRQDPGQGLRLIYYSQIVNDFQKGDIAEGYSVSREKKESFPLTVTSAQKNPTAFYLCASSLALYSNQPQHFGDGTRLSIL.

The chain combines TRBV7-2 with TRBJ2-2; D is ambiguous. V was shortened by 7 bases and J by 5 bases, with 14 bases between the two germline ends. The CDR3 is made up of 14 amino acids. Germline V CDR1 and CDR2: SGHTA, FQGNSA. As DNA, the CDR3 is TGTGCCAGCACGGTTCGGGCTGGGACCGGGGAGCTGTTTTTT. It yields the protein CASTVRAGTGELFF.